The clone carrying this TCR beta chain was detected many times. Its specificity is not known. The library protocol tagged individual cDNA molecules with unique molecular identifiers. A single record per CDR3 protein comes from TCRdb applying MiXCR to the 5' RACE reads. The sample carries about 52,000 distinct CDR3 sequences, about 6.2% recorded once. CDR1 is SGHRS and CDR2 is YFSETQ in the germline V gene. The CDR3 is made up of 15 amino acids. V shed 5 bases and J 4 bases; nucleotides not matched to a gene: 6. This sample is part of a study of early T cells in non-severe SARS-CoV-2 infection. As for the study in general: Unsorted whole-blood RNA was sequenced in bulk, leaving chains unpaired. Notes on the study in general: Matching results from VDJdb favored anti-spike CD8 responses, leaving private and CD4 specificities undetected.

V gene TRBV5-1 combines with J gene TRBJ2-2; 9 nucleotides line up with TRBD1. This receptor was identified in an adult who was a healthcare worker with PCR-confirmed SARS-CoV-2 infection or an uninfected control (not recorded which). The sample consisted of whole blood. Written as DNA, the CDR3 is TGCGCCAGCAGTTATGGGACAGGGTCCACCGGGGAGCTGTTTTTT. Residues: CASSYGTGSTGELFF.